A selection of T cell receptor beta chains follows, all from one sample in a study of monozygotic twins with inflammatory bowel disease. TCRdb re-called the 5' RACE reads, yielding one record per CDR3 amino acid sequence without DNA. The sample data list around 150,000 distinct CDR3 sequences. Sequences were obtained from blood. All receptors come from a human donor with ulcerative colitis or Crohn's disease, or a healthy co-twin of an affected twin (not recorded which). Both conserved end residues are part of each CDR3. The order of the fields is V gene, J gene, CDR3 protein.

TRBV5-1,TRBJ2-5,CASSSSGQEETQYF
TRBV5-1,TRBJ1-1,CASSLAPDTEAFF
TRBV12-3/TRBV12-4,TRBJ2-5,CASSLRAQETQYF
TRBV28,TRBJ1-5,CASLGIYSNQPQHF
TRBV7-6,TRBJ2-2,CASSSLGSREDTGELFF
TRBV20-1,TRBJ2-3,CSARASGAPTTQYF
TRBV12-3/TRBV12-4,TRBJ1-2,CASSAYRGGYTF
TRBV7-2,TRBJ2-5,CASSLAGSETQYF
TRBV20-1,TRBJ1-2,CSARKTGGFYGYTF
TRBV11-2,TRBJ2-3,CASSLEGLLAETTDTQYF
TRBV18,TRBJ2-7,CASSPTQGQGVHEQYF
TRBV19,TRBJ2-7,CASSIASSGWKDSYEQYF
TRBV5-1,TRBJ1-6,CASSLITNSPLHF
TRBV12-3/TRBV12-4,TRBJ2-7,CASSSGTASKSYEQYF
TRBV27,TRBJ1-6,CASSSDYSPLHF
TRBV3-1,TRBJ1-1,CASSPEGGTEAFF
TRBV5-6,TRBJ1-5,CASSLREGSNQPQHF
TRBV7-2,TRBJ2-5,CASSYNRGRGETQYF
TRBV20-1,TRBJ2-5,CSARDPRDAGRTETQYF
TRBV9,TRBJ2-1,CASSIGQGAHNEQFF
TRBV7-9,TRBJ2-1,CASSPADYTSYNEQFF
TRBV5-1,TRBJ2-2,CASSPIQAGELFF
TRBV6-5,TRBJ1-2,CASSYSRSTSNYGYTF
TRBV7-2,TRBJ2-5,CASSRGGAQETQYF
TRBV7-2,TRBJ2-4,CASSLVGADPRHF
TRBV19,TRBJ2-1,CASSIVSGRYSYNEQFF
TRBV6-2/TRBV6-3,TRBJ2-3,CASSYPDRGGSTDTQYF
TRBV20-1,TRBJ2-2,CSAGALNTGELFF
TRBV7-3,TRBJ2-2,CASSLNSGATGELFF
TRBV2,TRBJ2-2,CASRNTGELFF
TRBV21-1,TRBJ1-2,CASSKRTGDNGYTF
TRBV10-3,TRBJ2-5,CAISAWTGAGEETQYF
TRBV7-2,TRBJ2-7,CASSLVPGQGSSYEQYF
TRBV20-1,TRBJ2-3,CSATPTSGGTDTQYF
TRBV7-8,TRBJ2-5,CASSLRLGQGLETQYF
TRBV29-1,TRBJ2-3,CSGTSGRTDTQYF
TRBV28,TRBJ2-7,CASSIGGITYEQYF
TRBV20-1,TRBJ2-1,CSARDDRGGRLRNEQFF
TRBV7-8,TRBJ1-2,CASRGPDGERDGYTF
TRBV20-1,TRBJ2-7,CSARGGYEQYF
TRBV28,TRBJ2-2,CASSPTPVGTGELFF
TRBV20-1,TRBJ1-1,CSASAEMNTEAFF
TRBV28,TRBJ2-3,CASSPQWRDTQYF
TRBV7-2,TRBJ2-3,CASSLGTRSDTQYF
TRBV23-1,TRBJ2-7,CASSPFRDTSSYEQYF
TRBV3-1,TRBJ2-5,CASSQDLMRETQYF
TRBV12-3/TRBV12-4,TRBJ2-3,CASSFGAGTTDTQYF
TRBV11-3,TRBJ1-5,CASSLKSKDSNQPQHF